Shown below are 21 T cell receptor beta chains from a single sample sequenced in a study of monozygotic twins with inflammatory bowel disease. TCRdb reanalyzed the 5' RACE reads and collapses them to one entry per CDR3 protein, without DNA. The listing contains around 210,000 distinct CDR3 sequences. The specimen sequenced was blood. The receptors originated from a human donor with ulcerative colitis or Crohn's disease, or a healthy co-twin of an affected twin (not recorded which).

The J gene is TRBJ1-2, the V gene TRBV28; TCRdb proposes TRBD1, but this gene call is untestable without DNA. CDR1 MDHEN and CDR2 SYDVKM come from the germline V gene. The CDR3 totals 15 residues. The CDR3 sequence is CASSPPRGVRRPYTF.

V usage is TRBV5-6 and J usage is TRBJ1-2; without DNA, the TCRdb call of TRBD1 cannot be checked. Looked up from germline, CDR1 is SGHDT and CDR2 is YYEEEE. CDR3 length: 14 residues. The CDR3 here is CASSPGQGPYGYTF.

V is TRBV7-6 and J is TRBJ2-1. Germline CDR1 is SGHVS and CDR2 is FNYEAQ. This CDR3 spans 13 amino acids. CDR3 sequence: CASSLAVTNEQFF.

This chain connects TRBV5-5 to TRBJ2-1; the D gene TCRdb calls, TRBD1, cannot be checked with no DNA. Germline CDR1 is SGHKS and CDR2 is YYEKEE (reference sequence). The CDR3 loop spans 16 amino acids. The chain's CDR3 is CASSLAGQQFYNEQFF.

The genes are TRBV7-9 and TRBJ2-7; the TCRdb D gene call, TRBD1, has no DNA to confirm it. CDR3 length: 15 residues. Germline assignment: CDR1 SEHNR and CDR2 FQNEAQ (reference sequence). The CDR3 protein is CASSLTGTGHYEQYF.

V is TRBV20-1 and J is TRBJ1-5; as DNA is missing, the TRBD1 call by TCRdb cannot be tested. The CDR3 totals 13 residues. Germline lookup yields CDR1 DFQATT and CDR2 SNEGSKA (reference sequence). CDR3 sequence reads: CSALGGGNQPQHF.

The chain carries TRBV7-9 and TRBJ2-7; without DNA, the TCRdb call of TRBD1 cannot be checked. Germline values: CDR1 SEHNR, CDR2 FQNEAQ (reference sequence). The CDR3 covers 13 residues. The CDR3 reads CASSPRETYEQYF.

This chain uses TRBV5-1 with TRBJ2-3; without DNA, the TCRdb call of TRBD1 cannot be checked. The CDR3 extends over 15 amino acids. Germline CDR1 is SGHRS and CDR2 is YFSETQ. Here the CDR3 reads CASSYGGRGTDTQYF.

The rearrangement uses TRBV6-1 and TRBJ2-7. CDR3 length: 15 residues. Per germline, CDR1 MNHNS and CDR2 SASEGT. This chain's CDR3 is CASSAPYGSSYEQYF.

The rearrangement links TRBV19 to TRBJ1-5. The CDR3 extends over 13 amino acids. Germline V gene sequence: CDR1 LNHDA, CDR2 SQIVND (reference sequence). CDR3 region: CASSQGVFQPQHF.

The rearrangement uses TRBV9 and TRBJ2-5; the TCRdb D gene call, TRBD1, has no DNA to confirm it. CDR3 length: 12 residues. Germline V gene sequence: CDR1 SGDLS, CDR2 YYNGEE. CDR3: CASRGDGETQYF.

This chain uses TRBV12-3 or TRBV12-4 with TRBJ1-5; TCRdb returns TRBD1, unconfirmable since there is no DNA. The CDR3 spans 14 residues. The CDR3 region is CASSLQGGNQPQHF.

Frequency places this clonotype as medium-sized. The chain joins TRBV5-1 to TRBJ2-5. Germline CDR1 SGHRS, CDR2 YFSETQ. The CDR3 totals 15 residues. CDR3 amino acids: CASSLVQAFRETQYF.

V gene TRBV7-2 combines with J gene TRBJ2-1; TCRdb returns TRBD2, unconfirmable since there is no DNA. The CDR3 consists of 13 residues. Germline loops: CDR1 SGHTA, CDR2 FQGNSA. CDR3 region: CASSPGLSNEQFF.

The chain recombines TRBV12-3 or TRBV12-4 with TRBJ2-2. The CDR3 is made up of 14 amino acids. The CDR3 loop reads CASSFVQGTGELFF.

The chain joins TRBV20-1 to TRBJ2-1; TCRdb returns TRBD1, unconfirmable since there is no DNA. CDR1 and CDR2 from the germline V gene are DFQATT and SNEGSKA (reference sequence). The CDR3 is 14 amino acids. CDR3 in amino acids: CSALNPGGYNEQFF.

The rearrangement links TRBV4-2 to TRBJ2-5; as DNA is missing, the TRBD2 call by TCRdb cannot be tested. Germline CDR1 LGHNA, CDR2 YNFKEQ. CDR3 length: 18 amino acids. The CDR3 protein is CASSQETGLAGGKETQYF.

V is TRBV13 and J is TRBJ2-7; lacking DNA, the TRBD1 call made by TCRdb goes unchecked. There are 14 residues in the CDR3. In germline, CDR1 is PRHDT, CDR2 FYEKMQ (reference sequence). The CDR3 protein is CASSTKTGGSGQYF.

V and J are TRBV6-5 and TRBJ1-6; TCRdb's D call, TRBD1, is unchecked because there is no DNA. This CDR3 contains 13 residues. In germline, CDR1 is MNHEY, CDR2 SVGAGI. The CDR3 loop is CASSRTVNSPLHF.

The J gene is TRBJ1-2, the V gene TRBV6-5; TCRdb's assignment of TRBD1 cannot be checked, as there is no DNA. This CDR3 is built from 16 residues. Germline V gene sequence: CDR1 MNHEY, CDR2 SVGAGI. The CDR3 region is CASSWGRGRPNYGYTF.

The chain has TRBV7-9 and TRBJ2-5. Germline CDR1 SEHNR, CDR2 FQNEAQ (reference sequence). CDR3 length: 15 residues. The CDR3 protein is CASSLAGSLGETQYF.